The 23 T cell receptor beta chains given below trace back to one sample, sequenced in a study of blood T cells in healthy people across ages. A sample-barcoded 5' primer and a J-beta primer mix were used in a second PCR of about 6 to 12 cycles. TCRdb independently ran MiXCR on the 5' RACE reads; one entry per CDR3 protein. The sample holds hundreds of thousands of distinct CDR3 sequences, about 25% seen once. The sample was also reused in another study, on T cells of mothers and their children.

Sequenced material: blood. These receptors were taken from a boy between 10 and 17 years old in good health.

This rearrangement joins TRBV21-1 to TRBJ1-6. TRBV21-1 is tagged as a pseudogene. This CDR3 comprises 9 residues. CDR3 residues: CAMNSPLHF. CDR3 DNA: TGTGCCATGAATTCACCCCTCCACTTT.

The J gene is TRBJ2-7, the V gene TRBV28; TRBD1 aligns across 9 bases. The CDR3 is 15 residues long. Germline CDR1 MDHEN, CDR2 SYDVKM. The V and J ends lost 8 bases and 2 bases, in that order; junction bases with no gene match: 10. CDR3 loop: CASGATGGATYEQYF. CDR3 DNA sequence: TGTGCCAGCGGTGCCACAGGGGGCGCGACCTACGAGCAGTACTTC.

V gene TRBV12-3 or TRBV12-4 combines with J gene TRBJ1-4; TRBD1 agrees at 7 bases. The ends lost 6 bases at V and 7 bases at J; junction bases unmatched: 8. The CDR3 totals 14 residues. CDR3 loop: CASSLGQRPEKLFF. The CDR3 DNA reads TGTGCCAGCAGCCTGGGACAGAGACCTGAAAAACTGTTTTTT.

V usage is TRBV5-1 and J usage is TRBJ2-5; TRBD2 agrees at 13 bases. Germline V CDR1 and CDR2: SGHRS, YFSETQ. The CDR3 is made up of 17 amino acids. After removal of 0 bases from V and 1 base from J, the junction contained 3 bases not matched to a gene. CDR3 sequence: CASSLGLAGGGQETQYF. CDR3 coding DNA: TGCGCCAGCAGCTTGGGACTAGCGGGAGGCGGCCAAGAGACCCAGTACTTC.

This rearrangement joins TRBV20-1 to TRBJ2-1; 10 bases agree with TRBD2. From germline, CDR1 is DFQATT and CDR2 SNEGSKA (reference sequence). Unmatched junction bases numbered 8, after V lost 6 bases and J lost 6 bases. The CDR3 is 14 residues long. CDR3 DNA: TGCAGTGCGGTGCTAGCGGGAGTGGGCAATGAGCAGTTCTTC. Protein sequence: CSAVLAGVGNEQFF.

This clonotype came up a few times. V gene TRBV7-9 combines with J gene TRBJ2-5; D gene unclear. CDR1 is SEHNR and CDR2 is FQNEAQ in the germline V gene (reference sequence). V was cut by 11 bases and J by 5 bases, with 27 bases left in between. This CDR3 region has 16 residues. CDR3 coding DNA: TGTGCCTCCTCCCCCGTGATAGATGGTGGTTCGGAGACCCAGTACTTC. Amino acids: CASSPVIDGGSETQYF.

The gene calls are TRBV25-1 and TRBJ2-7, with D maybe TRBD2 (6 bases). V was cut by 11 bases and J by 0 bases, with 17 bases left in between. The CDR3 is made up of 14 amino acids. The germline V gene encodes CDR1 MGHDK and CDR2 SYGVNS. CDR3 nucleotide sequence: TGTGCCGGCGGGATCCAGACCAGCTCCTACGAGCAGTACTTC. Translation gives CAGGIQTSSYEQYF.

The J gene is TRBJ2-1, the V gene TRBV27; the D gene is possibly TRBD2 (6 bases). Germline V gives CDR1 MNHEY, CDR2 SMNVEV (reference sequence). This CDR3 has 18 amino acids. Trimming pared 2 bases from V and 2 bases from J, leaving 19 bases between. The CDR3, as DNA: TGTGCCAGCAGTTTAGCCCTTGGTAGCGGAATGGCCTACAATGAGCAGTTCTTC. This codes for CASSLALGSGMAYNEQFF.

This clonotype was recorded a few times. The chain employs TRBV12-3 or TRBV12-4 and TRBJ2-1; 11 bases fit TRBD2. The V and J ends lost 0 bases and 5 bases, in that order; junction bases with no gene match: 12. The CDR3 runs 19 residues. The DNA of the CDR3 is TGTGCCAGCAGTTTAGCGCGCGGGCCTCCGGGACTAGCGGACAATGAGCAGTTCTTC. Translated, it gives CASSLARGPPGLADNEQFF.

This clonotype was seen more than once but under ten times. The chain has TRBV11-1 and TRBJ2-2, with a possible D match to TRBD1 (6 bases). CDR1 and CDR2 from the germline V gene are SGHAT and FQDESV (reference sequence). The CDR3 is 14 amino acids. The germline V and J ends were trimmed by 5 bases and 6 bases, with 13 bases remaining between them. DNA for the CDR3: TGTGCCAGCAGCCCTCAGGGGCGCCCCGGGGAGCTGTTTTTT. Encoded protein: CASSPQGRPGELFF.

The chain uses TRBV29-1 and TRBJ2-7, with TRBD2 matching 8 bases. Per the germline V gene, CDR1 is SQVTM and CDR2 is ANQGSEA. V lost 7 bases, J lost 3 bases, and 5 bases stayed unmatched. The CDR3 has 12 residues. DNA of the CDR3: TGCAGCGCCGGACTAGCTTTCTACGAGCAGTACTTC. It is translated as CSAGLAFYEQYF.

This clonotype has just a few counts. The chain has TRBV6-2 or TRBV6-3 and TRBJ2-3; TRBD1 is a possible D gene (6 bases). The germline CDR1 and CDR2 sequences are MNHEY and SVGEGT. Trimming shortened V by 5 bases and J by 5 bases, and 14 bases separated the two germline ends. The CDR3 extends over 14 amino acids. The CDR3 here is CASSQGLTVDTQYF. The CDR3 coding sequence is TGTGCCAGCAGTCAGGGGTTGACGGTAGATACGCAGTATTTT.

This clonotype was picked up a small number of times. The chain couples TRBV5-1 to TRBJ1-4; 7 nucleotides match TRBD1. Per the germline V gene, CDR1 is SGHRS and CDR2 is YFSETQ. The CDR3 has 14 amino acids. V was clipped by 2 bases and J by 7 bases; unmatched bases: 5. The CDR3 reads CASSLQGLAEKLFF. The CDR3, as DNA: TGCGCCAGCAGCTTACAGGGGTTGGCTGAAAAACTGTTTTTT.

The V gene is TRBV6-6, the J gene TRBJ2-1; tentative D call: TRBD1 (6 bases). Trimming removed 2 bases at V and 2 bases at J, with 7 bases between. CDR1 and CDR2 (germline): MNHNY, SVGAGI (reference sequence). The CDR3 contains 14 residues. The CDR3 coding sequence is TGTGCCAGCAGTTACGAGGGGGCCTACAATGAGCAGTTCTTC. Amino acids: CASSYEGAYNEQFF.

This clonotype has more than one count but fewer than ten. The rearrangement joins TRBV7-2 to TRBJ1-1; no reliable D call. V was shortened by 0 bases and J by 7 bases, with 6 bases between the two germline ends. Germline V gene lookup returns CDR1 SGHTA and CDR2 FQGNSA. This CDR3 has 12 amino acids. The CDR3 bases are TGTGCCAGCAGCTTAGCTAGGAATGAAGCTTTCTTT. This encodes CASSLARNEAFF.

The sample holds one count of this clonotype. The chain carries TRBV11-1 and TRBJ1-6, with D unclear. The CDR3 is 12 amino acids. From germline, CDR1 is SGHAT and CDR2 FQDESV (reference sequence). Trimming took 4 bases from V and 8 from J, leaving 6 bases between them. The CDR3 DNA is TGTGCCAGCAGCTCTCCTGATTCACCCCTCCACTTT. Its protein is CASSSPDSPLHF.

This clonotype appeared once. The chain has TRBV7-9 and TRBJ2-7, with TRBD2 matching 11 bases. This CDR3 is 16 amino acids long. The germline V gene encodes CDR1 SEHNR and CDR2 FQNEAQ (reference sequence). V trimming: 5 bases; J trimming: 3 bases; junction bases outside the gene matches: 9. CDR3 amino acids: CASSSSLAGGVYEQYF. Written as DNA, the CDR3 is TGTGCCAGCAGCAGCAGTCTAGCGGGAGGAGTCTACGAGCAGTACTTC.

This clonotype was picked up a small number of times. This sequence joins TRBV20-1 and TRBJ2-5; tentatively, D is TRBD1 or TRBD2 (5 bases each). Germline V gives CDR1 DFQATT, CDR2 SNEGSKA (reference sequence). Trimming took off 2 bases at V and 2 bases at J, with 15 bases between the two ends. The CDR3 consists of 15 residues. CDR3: CSARLFRDGQETQYF. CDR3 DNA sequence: TGCAGTGCTAGACTGTTTCGGGACGGTCAAGAGACCCAGTACTTC.

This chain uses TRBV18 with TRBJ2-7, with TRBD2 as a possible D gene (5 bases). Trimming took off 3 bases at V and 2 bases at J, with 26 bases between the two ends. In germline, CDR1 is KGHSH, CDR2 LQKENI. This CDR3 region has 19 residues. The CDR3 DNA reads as TGTGCCAGCTCACCTTCCTTTCCGGGATCCTTTTCTCCTACCTACGAGCAGTACTTC. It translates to CASSPSFPGSFSPTYEQYF.

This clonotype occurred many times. The CDR3 sequence is CSAPKLAGGTDTQYF. CDR3 in DNA: TGCAGTGCGCCCAAACTAGCGGGGGGAACAGATACGCAGTATTTT. The chain links TRBV20-1 to TRBJ2-3; 12 bases are shared with TRBD2. The CDR3 totals 15 residues. CDR1 DFQATT and CDR2 SNEGSKA come from the germline V gene (reference sequence). V trimming: 6 bases; J trimming: 3 bases; junction bases outside the gene matches: 7.

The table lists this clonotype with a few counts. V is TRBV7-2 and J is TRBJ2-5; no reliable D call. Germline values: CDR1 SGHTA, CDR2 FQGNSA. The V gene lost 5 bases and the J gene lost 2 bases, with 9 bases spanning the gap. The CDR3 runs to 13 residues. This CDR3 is CASSADAQETQYF. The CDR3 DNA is TGTGCCAGCAGCGCAGACGCACAAGAGACCCAGTACTTC.

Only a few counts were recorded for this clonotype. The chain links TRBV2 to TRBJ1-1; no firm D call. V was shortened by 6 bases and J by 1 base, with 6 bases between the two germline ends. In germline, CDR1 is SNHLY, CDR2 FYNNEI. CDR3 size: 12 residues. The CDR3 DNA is TGTGCCAGCAGCGCCAGGAACACTGAAGCTTTCTTT. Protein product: CASSARNTEAFF.

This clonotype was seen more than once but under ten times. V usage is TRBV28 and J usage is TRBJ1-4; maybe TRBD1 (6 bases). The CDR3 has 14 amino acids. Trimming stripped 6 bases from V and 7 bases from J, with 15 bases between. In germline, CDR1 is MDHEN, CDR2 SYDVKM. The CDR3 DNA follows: TGTGCCAGCAGCCAGGGACACAGGAGTGAAAAACTGTTTTTT. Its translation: CASSQGHRSEKLFF. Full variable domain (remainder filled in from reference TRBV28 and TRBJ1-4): DVKVTQSSRYLVKRTGEKVFLECVQDMDHENMFWYRQDPGLGLRLIYFSYDVKMKEKGDIPEGYSVSREKKERFSLILESASTNQTSMYLCASSQGHRSEKLFFGSGTQLSVL.